This T cell receptor beta chain was sequenced during a study of blood T cell repertoires in COVID-19. V was trimmed by 5 bases and J by 2 bases, leaving 14 bases between them. The CDR3 is 14 residues long. Germline V gives CDR1 SGHRS, CDR2 YFSETQ. Participants came from some 23 US areas, aged roughly 18 to 89 years. All recovered Cohort 3 donors got two negative PCRs, got clearance, or saw symptom resolution. Method: immunoSEQ multiplex PCR; TCRdb's copy keeps in-frame clones and lacks some. Among 250,000 to 350,000 clones listed, 92% were seen once. Sequenced: PBMCs or T cells enriched from blood (not recorded which). The gene calls are TRBV5-1 and TRBJ2-7; possibly TRBD1 for D (6 bases). The TCR sequence derives from a woman aged 30 to 39 who had recovered from COVID-19. The DNA of the CDR3 is TGCGCCAGCAGGGGTTACAGGGAGCCCTACGAGCAGTACTTC. Translating it yields CASRGYREPYEQYF.